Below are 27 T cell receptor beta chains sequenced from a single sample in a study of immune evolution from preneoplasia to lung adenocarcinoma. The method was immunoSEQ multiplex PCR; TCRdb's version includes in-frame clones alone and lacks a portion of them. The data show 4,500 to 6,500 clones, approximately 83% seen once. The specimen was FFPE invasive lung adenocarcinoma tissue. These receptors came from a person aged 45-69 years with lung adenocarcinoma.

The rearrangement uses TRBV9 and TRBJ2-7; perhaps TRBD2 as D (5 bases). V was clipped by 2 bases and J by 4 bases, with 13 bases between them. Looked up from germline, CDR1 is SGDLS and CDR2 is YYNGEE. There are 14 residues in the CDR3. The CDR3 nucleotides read TGTGCCAGCAGCGTGGAACCCAGCGGTTACGAGCAGTACTTC. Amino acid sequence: CASSVEPSGYEQYF.

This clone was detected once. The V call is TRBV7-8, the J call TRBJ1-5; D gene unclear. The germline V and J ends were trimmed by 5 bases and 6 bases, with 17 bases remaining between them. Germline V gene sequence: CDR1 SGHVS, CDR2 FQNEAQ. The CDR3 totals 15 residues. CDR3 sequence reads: CASSDRVIVGQPQHF. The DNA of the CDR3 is TGTGCCAGCAGCGACCGGGTAATAGTAGGTCAGCCCCAGCATTTT.

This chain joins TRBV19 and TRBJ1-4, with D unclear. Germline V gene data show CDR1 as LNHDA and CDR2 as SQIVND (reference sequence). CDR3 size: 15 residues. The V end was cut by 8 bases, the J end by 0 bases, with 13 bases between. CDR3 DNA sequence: TGTGCCAGTCTGGGTGTTTATGCAACTAATGAAAAACTGTTTTTT. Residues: CASLGVYATNEKLFF.

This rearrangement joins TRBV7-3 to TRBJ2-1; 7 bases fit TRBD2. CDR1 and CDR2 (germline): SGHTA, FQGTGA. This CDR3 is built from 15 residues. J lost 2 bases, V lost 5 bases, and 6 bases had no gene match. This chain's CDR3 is CASSPLLAPYNEQFF. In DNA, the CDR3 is TGTGCCAGCAGCCCCCTACTAGCGCCCTACAATGAGCAGTTCTTC.

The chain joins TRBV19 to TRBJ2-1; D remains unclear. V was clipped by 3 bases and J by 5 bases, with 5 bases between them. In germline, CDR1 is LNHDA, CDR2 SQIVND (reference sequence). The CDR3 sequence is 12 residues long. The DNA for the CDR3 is TGTGCCAGTAGTATCTCTAACAATGAGCAGTTCTTC. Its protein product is CASSISNNEQFF.

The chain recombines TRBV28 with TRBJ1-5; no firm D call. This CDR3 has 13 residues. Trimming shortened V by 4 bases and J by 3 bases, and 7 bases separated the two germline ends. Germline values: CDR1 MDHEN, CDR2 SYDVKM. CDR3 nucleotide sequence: TGTGCCAGCAGTTCTGCCCTCAATCAGCCCCAGCATTTT. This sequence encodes CASSSALNQPQHF.

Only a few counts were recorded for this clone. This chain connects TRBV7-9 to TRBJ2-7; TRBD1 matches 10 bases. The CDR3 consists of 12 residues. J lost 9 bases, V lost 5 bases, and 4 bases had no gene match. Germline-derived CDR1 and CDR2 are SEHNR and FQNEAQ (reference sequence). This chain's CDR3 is CASSTDRGRQYF. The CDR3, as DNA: TGTGCCAGCAGCACAGACAGGGGGCGGCAGTACTTC.

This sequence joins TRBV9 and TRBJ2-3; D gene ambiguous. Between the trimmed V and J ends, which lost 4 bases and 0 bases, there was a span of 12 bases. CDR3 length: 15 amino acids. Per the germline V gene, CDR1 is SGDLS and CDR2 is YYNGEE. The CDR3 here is CASSPELTSTDTQYF. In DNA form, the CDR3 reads TGTGCCAGCAGCCCCGAGTTGACTAGCACAGATACGCAGTATTTT.

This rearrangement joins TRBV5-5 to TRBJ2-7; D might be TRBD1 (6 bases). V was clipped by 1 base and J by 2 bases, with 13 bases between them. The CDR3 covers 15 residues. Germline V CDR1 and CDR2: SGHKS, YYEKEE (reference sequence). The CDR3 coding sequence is TGTGCCAGCAGCTTGAAGGCCCGGGACACCTACGAGCAGTACTTC. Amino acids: CASSLKARDTYEQYF.

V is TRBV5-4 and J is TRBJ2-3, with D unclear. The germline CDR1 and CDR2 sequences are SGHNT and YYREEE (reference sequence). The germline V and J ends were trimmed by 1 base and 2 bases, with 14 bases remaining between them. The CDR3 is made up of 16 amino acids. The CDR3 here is CASSLRLALDTDTQYF. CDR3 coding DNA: TGTGCCAGCAGCTTGAGATTAGCCCTAGACACAGATACGCAGTATTTT.

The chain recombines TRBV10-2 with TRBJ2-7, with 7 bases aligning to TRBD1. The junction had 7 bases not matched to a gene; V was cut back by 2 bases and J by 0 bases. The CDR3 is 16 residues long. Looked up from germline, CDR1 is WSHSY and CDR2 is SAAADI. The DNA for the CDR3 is TGCGCCAGCAGTGAGCCAATGACAGGGAGCTCCTACGAGCAGTACTTC. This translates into CASSEPMTGSSYEQYF.

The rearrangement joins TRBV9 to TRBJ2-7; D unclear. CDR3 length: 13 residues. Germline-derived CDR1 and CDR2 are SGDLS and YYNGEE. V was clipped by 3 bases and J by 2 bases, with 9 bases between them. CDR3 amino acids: CASSAGQTYEQYF. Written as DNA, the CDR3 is TGTGCCAGCAGCGCCGGGCAGACCTACGAGCAGTACTTC.

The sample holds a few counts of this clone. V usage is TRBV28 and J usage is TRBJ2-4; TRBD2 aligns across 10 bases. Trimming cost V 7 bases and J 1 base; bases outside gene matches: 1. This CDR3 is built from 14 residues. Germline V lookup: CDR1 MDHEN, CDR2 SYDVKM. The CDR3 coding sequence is TGTGCCAGCAAACTAGCGGGGGCCAAAAACATTCAGTACTTC. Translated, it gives CASKLAGAKNIQYF.

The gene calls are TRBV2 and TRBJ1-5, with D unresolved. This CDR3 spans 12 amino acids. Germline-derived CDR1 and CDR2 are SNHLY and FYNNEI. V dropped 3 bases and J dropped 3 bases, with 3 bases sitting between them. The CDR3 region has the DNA TGTGCCAGCAGTGATATCAATCAGCCCCAGCATTTT. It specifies CASSDINQPQHF. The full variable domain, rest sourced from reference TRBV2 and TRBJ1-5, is EPEVTQTPSHQVTQMGQEVILRCVPISNHLYFYWYRQILGQKVEFLVSFYNNEISEKSEIFDDQFSVERPDGSNFTLKIRSTKLEDSAMYFCASSDINQPQHFGDGTRLSIL.

The CDR3 coding sequence is TGTGCCAGCAGTTCTAGCGGGCTAGCCCCAGATACGCAGTATTTT. Translated: CASSSSGLAPDTQYF. This chain joins TRBV6-1 and TRBJ2-3, with 8 bases aligning to TRBD2. J lost 4 bases, V lost 5 bases, and 8 bases had no gene match. Germline assignment: CDR1 MNHNS and CDR2 SASEGT. The length of the CDR3 is 15 residues.

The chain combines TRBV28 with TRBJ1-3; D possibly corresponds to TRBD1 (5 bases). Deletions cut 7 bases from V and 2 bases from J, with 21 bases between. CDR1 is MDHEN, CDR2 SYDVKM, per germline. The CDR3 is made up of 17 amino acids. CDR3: CASNPTQGRNTGNTIYF. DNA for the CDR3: TGTGCCAGCAACCCAACCCAGGGTAGGAATACTGGAAACACCATATATTTT.

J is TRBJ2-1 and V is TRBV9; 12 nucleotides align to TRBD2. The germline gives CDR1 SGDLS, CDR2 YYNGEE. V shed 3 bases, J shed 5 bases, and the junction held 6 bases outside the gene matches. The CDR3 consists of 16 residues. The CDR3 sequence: CASSDRTSGTNNEQFF. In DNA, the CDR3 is TGTGCCAGCAGCGACCGGACTAGCGGGACCAACAATGAGCAGTTCTTC. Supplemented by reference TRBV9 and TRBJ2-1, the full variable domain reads DSGVTQTPKHLITATGQRVTLRCSPRSGDLSVYWYQQSLDQGLQFLIQYYNGEERAKGNILERFSAQQFPDLHSELNLSSLELGDSALYFCASSDRTSGTNNEQFFGPGTRLTVL.

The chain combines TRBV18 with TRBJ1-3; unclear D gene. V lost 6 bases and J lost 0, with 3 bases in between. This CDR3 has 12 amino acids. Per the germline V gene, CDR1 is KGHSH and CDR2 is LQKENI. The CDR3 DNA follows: TGTGCCAGCTCGCCCTCTGGAAACACCATATATTTT. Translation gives CASSPSGNTIYF.

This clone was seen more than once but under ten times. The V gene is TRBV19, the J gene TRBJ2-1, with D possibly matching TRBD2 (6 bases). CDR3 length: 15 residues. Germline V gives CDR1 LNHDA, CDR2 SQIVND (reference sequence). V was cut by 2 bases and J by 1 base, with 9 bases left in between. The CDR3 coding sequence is TGTGCCAGTAGTATAATACGGGAGTCCTACAATGAGCAGTTCTTC. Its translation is CASSIIRESYNEQFF.

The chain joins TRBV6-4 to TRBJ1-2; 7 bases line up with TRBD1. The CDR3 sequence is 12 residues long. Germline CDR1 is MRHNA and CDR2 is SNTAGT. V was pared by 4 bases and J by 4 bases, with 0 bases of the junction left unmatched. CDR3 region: CASSGTGYGYTF. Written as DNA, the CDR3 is TGTGCCAGCAGTGGGACAGGCTATGGCTACACCTTC.

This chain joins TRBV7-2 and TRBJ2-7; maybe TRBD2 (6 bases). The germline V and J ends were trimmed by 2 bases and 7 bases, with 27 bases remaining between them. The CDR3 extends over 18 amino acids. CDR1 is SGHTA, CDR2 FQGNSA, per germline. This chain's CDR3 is CASSLRQAIGQGRGEQYF. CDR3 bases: TGTGCCAGCAGCTTACGGCAGGCAATCGGGCAAGGGCGGGGAGAGCAGTACTTC.

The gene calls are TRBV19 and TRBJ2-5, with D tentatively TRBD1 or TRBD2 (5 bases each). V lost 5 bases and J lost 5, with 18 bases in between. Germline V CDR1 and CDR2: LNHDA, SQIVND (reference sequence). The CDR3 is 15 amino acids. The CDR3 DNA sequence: TGTGCCAGTAGTCCGGGGCTGACTCCGGGGGAGACCCAGTACTTC. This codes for CASSPGLTPGETQYF.

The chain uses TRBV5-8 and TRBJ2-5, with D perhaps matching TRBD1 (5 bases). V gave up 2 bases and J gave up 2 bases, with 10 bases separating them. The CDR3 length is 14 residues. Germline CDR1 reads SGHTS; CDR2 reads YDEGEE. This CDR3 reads CASSFFQGQETQYF. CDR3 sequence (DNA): TGTGCCAGCAGCTTTTTTCAGGGACAAGAGACCCAGTACTTC.

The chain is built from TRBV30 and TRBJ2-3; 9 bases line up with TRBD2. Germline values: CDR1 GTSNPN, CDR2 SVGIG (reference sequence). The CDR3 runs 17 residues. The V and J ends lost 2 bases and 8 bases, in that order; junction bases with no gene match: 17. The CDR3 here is CAWSRGTSGLGAATQYF. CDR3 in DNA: TGTGCCTGGAGTCGCGGCACTAGCGGGTTAGGGGCCGCTACGCAGTATTTT.

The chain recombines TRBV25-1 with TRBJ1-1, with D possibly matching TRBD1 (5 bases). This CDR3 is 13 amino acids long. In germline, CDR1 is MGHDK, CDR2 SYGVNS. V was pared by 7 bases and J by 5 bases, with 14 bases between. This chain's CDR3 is CASTRREMTEAFF. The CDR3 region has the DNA TGTGCCAGCACCCGCAGGGAGATGACTGAAGCTTTCTTT.

DNA of the CDR3: TGTGCCAGCAGGGATGGTGAGGATGAAAAACTGTTTTTT. It translates to CASRDGEDEKLFF. V and J are TRBV6-5 and TRBJ1-4; D remains unclear. Germline values: CDR1 MNHEY, CDR2 SVGAGI. Deletions cut 6 bases from V and 6 bases from J, with 11 bases between. The CDR3 is 13 residues long.

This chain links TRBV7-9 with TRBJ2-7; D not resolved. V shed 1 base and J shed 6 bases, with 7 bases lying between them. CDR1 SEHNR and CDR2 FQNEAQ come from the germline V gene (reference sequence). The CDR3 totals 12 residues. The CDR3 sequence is CASSLGRAEQYF. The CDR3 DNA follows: TGTGCCAGCAGCTTAGGTAGGGCCGAGCAGTACTTC. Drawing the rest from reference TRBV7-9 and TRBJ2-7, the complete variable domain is DTGVSQNPRHKITKRGQNVTFRCDPISEHNRLYWYRQTLGQGPEFLTYFQNEAQLEKSRLLSDRFSAERPKGSFSTLEIQRTEQGDSAMYLCASSLGRAEQYFGPGTRLTVT.